Each of the 27 T cell receptor beta chains below was sequenced from the same sample in a study of blood T cells in healthy people across ages. Sample-barcoded 5' priming and a J-beta primer mix drove a second PCR of roughly 6 to 12 cycles. TCRdb passed the 5' RACE reads through MiXCR, listing each CDR3 protein once. The top ten hold around 11% of the sample, which has fewer than 2,000,000 distinct CDR3 sequences, about 35% seen once. Sequenced material: blood. The source of these receptors is a woman aged 25 to 45 in good health.

Ten or more counts support this clonotype. The chain has TRBV11-2 and TRBJ2-3, with D possibly TRBD2 on 7 matching bases. Trimming took off 5 bases at V and 6 bases at J, with 18 bases between the two ends. Germline values: CDR1 SGHAT, CDR2 FQNNGV. This CDR3 region has 15 residues. CDR3 DNA sequence: TGTGCCAGCAGCCCTCTGCGGGGGCTGAGGGATACGCAGTATTTT. As protein: CASSPLRGLRDTQYF.

This clonotype was recorded a few times. This chain connects TRBV3-1 to TRBJ2-7, with unresolved D. The CDR3 sequence is 16 residues long. Germline CDR1 LGHDT, CDR2 YNNKEL (reference sequence). V was trimmed by 0 bases and J by 0 bases, leaving 12 bases between them. The CDR3 protein is CASSQDLMTSSYEQYF. CDR3 coding DNA: TGTGCCAGCAGCCAAGATCTCATGACGAGCTCCTACGAGCAGTACTTC.

The chain has TRBV11-2 and TRBJ1-6; 11 bases align to TRBD1. The CDR3 is made up of 17 amino acids. CDR1 is SGHAT and CDR2 is FQNNGV in the germline V gene. After removal of 1 base from V and 4 bases from J, the junction contained 3 bases not matched to a gene. CDR3 sequence: CASSLGGTGGYNSPLHF. The CDR3 coding sequence is TGTGCCAGCAGCTTAGGGGGGACAGGGGGGTATAATTCACCCCTCCACTTT. The complete variable domain, with remaining parts taken from reference TRBV11-2 and TRBJ1-6, reads EAGVAQSPRYKIIEKRQSVAFWCNPISGHATLYWYQQILGQGPKLLIQFQNNGVVDDSQLPKDRFSAERLKGVDSTLKIQPAKLEDSAVYLCASSLGGTGGYNSPLHFGNGTRLTVT.

The genes are TRBV2 and TRBJ2-3; tentative D call: TRBD1 (8 bases). The V gene's germline CDR1 is SNHLY and CDR2 FYNNEI. This CDR3 has 16 residues. V lost 6 bases and J lost 4, with 20 bases in between. CDR3 loop: CASSTRGPSGSDTQYF. In DNA form, the CDR3 reads TGTGCCAGCAGCACCAGGGGGCCTAGCGGCTCAGATACGCAGTATTTT.

The chain combines TRBV2 with TRBJ2-6; D is undetermined. V was pared by 6 bases and J by 2 bases, with 14 bases between. The CDR3 runs 16 residues. Germline V gene data show CDR1 as SNHLY and CDR2 as FYNNEI. CDR3 protein: CASSRGPAPGANVLTF. The CDR3 DNA is TGTGCCAGCAGCCGCGGACCCGCTCCTGGGGCCAACGTCCTGACTTTC.

This clonotype showed up many times. V is TRBV7-2 and J is TRBJ2-7, with 8 nucleotides matching TRBD1. The J segment lost 7 bases and the V segment lost 4 bases, leaving 9 bases of the junction unmatched. Germline V gene lookup returns CDR1 SGHTA and CDR2 FQGNSA. CDR3 length equals 14 residues. The CDR3 nucleotides are TGTGCCAGCAGCTCACGGACAGGGTCTCGGGAGCAGTACTTC. This encodes CASSSRTGSREQYF.

This rearrangement joins TRBV2 to TRBJ1-4; maybe TRBD1 (6 bases). CDR1 is SNHLY, CDR2 FYNNEI, per germline. CDR3 length equals 16 residues. V was pared by 4 bases and J by 3 bases, with 15 bases between. CDR3: CASSGTVAESNEKLFF. The CDR3 DNA reads TGTGCCAGCAGTGGGACAGTCGCCGAATCTAATGAAAAACTGTTTTTT.

A few counts support this clonotype. Compared with germline, one end of the junction differs, possibly owing to a read error. The chain links TRBV6-6 to TRBJ2-3; D call uncertain. The CDR3 runs to 14 residues. Germline V gene data show CDR1 as MNHNY and CDR2 as SVGAGI (reference sequence). The CDR3 sequence: CASSYSRGIDTQYF. The CDR3 nucleotides read TGCGCCAGCAGTTACTCTAGAGGCATAGATACGCAGTATTTT.

This clonotype was counted only a few times. The chain couples TRBV7-3 to TRBJ2-3; perhaps TRBD1 as D (5 bases). The CDR3 totals 14 residues. Germline V gene lookup returns CDR1 SGHTA and CDR2 FQGTGA. The V and J ends lost 1 base and 5 bases respectively, with 10 bases between them. CDR3 loop: CASSLSPGIDTQYF. DNA for the CDR3: TGTGCCAGCAGCTTAAGCCCAGGGATAGATACGCAGTATTTT.

Only a few counts were recorded for this clonotype. The rearrangement joins TRBV7-9 to TRBJ2-2, with 8 bases matching TRBD2. Germline V gene lookup returns CDR1 SEHNR and CDR2 FQNEAQ (reference sequence). J gave up 0 bases and V 7 bases, and 4 bases lay outside the gene matches. The length of the CDR3 is 15 residues. CDR3 residues: CASIYGGANTGELFF. The DNA for the CDR3 is TGTGCCAGCATCTACGGGGGGGCGAACACCGGGGAGCTGTTTTTT.

The J gene is TRBJ1-1, the V gene TRBV3-1; perhaps TRBD1 as D (6 bases). The CDR3 runs 15 residues. Germline V lookup: CDR1 LGHDT, CDR2 YNNKEL (reference sequence). Trimming removed 3 bases from V and 5 bases from J, with 16 bases in between. As DNA, the CDR3 is TGTGCCAGCAGCCAGGGAGGGGGTGTAGGGACTGAAGCTTTCTTT. Its translation is CASSQGGGVGTEAFF.

This clonotype turned up a few times. The V and J genes are TRBV4-1 and TRBJ1-2; weak D call: TRBD1 (5 bases). The germline gives CDR1 MGHRA, CDR2 YSYEKL. V lost 2 bases and J lost 0, with 13 bases in between. The CDR3 is made up of 16 amino acids. The CDR3 spells CASSQPDRLANYGYTF. In nucleotides, the CDR3 is TGCGCCAGCAGCCAACCCGACAGACTCGCTAACTATGGCTACACCTTC.

This clonotype occurred many times. The chain joins TRBV29-1 to TRBJ2-7; weak D call: TRBD2 (6 bases). The germline V and J ends were trimmed by 3 bases and 6 bases, with 15 bases remaining between them. Germline loops: CDR1 SQVTM, CDR2 ANQGSEA. There are 13 residues in the CDR3. The CDR3 here is CSVDSGRGFEQYF. The CDR3 DNA reads as TGCAGCGTTGATAGCGGCCGGGGGTTCGAGCAGTACTTC.

This clonotype was found many times. Germline and junction disagree at one end, which may indicate a read error. Written as DNA, the CDR3 is TGCAGCGTGGAAGGCGGGGGGTTGGGGGAGACCCAGTACTTC. It codes for CSVEGGGLGETQYF. The chain couples TRBV29-1 to TRBJ2-5; 8 bases are shared with TRBD2. The CDR3 covers 14 residues. Germline V gene data show CDR1 as SQVTM and CDR2 as ANQGSEA.

This rearrangement joins TRBV5-1 to TRBJ2-6; no reliable D call. The CDR3 length is 17 residues. Germline CDR1 and CDR2: SGHRS and YFSETQ. Trimming left V 5 bases short and J 0 bases short, with 15 bases between. The DNA for the CDR3 is TGCGCCAGCAGTTACGACACGTTGGCCTCTGGGGCCAACGTCCTGACTTTC. It encodes CASSYDTLASGANVLTF.

The rearrangement joins TRBV5-6 to TRBJ2-1; D gene uncertain. Trimming took off 0 bases at V and 7 bases at J, with 17 bases between the two ends. The CDR3 has 16 residues. CDR1 is SGHDT and CDR2 is YYEEEE in the germline V gene. The CDR3 DNA is TGTGCCAGCAGCTTGGCATTCGAATCAGGAAATAATGAGCAGTTCTTC. It yields the protein CASSLAFESGNNEQFF.

The V call is TRBV6-1, the J call TRBJ2-6; D may correspond to TRBD1 or TRBD2 (5 bases each). The CDR3 totals 16 residues. The V and J ends lost 7 bases and 4 bases respectively, with 17 bases between them. CDR1 is MNHNS and CDR2 is SASEGT in the germline V gene. The CDR3 sequence: CASTILGGRGANVLTF. DNA of the CDR3: TGTGCCAGCACCATCCTTGGGGGTAGGGGGGCCAACGTCCTGACTTTC.

This clonotype has a handful of counts. J is TRBJ1-5 and V is TRBV6-1; D ambiguous. Trimming removed 6 bases at V and 1 base at J, with 10 bases between. Per germline, CDR1 MNHNS and CDR2 SASEGT. CDR3 size: 14 residues. CDR3 residues: CASRRERSNQPQHF. The CDR3 nucleotides are TGTGCCAGCAGGCGTGAGAGGAGCAATCAGCCCCAGCATTTT.

The J gene is TRBJ1-1, the V gene TRBV7-9; a weak D match, TRBD1 (5 bases). The CDR3 has 18 amino acids. Germline V CDR1 and CDR2: SEHNR, FQNEAQ (reference sequence). V lost 0 bases to trimming and J lost 1 base, with 18 bases between them. In DNA form, the CDR3 reads TGTGCCAGCAGCTTAGCGTACGGGGGGGTAGGGGAGAACACTGAAGCTTTCTTT. Its translation: CASSLAYGGVGENTEAFF.

With respect to this clonotype: The junction shows a germline mismatch at one end, possibly a read error. This sequence joins TRBV6-6 and TRBJ2-5; possible D gene TRBD2, 6 bases. Germline V CDR1 and CDR2: MNHNY, SVGAGI (reference sequence). The CDR3 is 13 residues long. CDR3 amino acids: CASSTSRRDGSHF. Here the CDR3 DNA reads TGTGCCAGCAGCACTAGCCGCCGGGACGGAAGTCACTTC.

This clonotype turned up a few times. The genes are TRBV30 and TRBJ2-3; no definite D call. Germline V gene sequence: CDR1 GTSNPN, CDR2 SVGIG (reference sequence). V was pared by 0 bases and J by 4 bases, with 5 bases between. The CDR3 extends over 12 amino acids. CDR3 sequence: CAWSVHSDTQYF. The CDR3 region has the DNA TGTGCCTGGAGTGTACACTCAGATACGCAGTATTTT.

With respect to this clonotype: A much larger clone differs from this one at a single base, so this may be a read error. This chain links TRBV12-3 or TRBV12-4 with TRBJ2-3; either TRBD1 or TRBD2 may fit D (5 bases each). This CDR3 contains 16 residues. The CDR3 nucleotides read TGTGCCAGCAGCTTCCTTCCGGGTGCTAGCACAGGTACGCAGTATTTT. This codes for CASSFLPGASTGTQYF.

Concerning this clonotype itself: A read error may account for a junction end that differs from germline. V usage is TRBV12-5 and J usage is TRBJ2-7; 7 positions agree with TRBD2. CDR1 is LGHNT, CDR2 FRNRAP, per germline. CDR3 length: 15 residues. CDR3 DNA: TGTGTTAGTGGTTTGGTACGGGGGGAGGGCTACGAGCAGTACTTC. It encodes CVSGLVRGEGYEQYF.

The chain carries TRBV9 and TRBJ2-5; weak D call: TRBD2 (5 bases). In germline, CDR1 is SGDLS, CDR2 YYNGEE. The V end lost 7 bases, the J end lost 0 bases, and 13 bases lay between the germline ends. The CDR3 consists of 14 residues. In DNA form, the CDR3 reads TGTGCCAGCGGCTCAGACGGGAACCAAGAGACCCAGTACTTC. Amino acid sequence: CASGSDGNQETQYF.

J is TRBJ2-1 and V is TRBV9, with D tentatively TRBD1 or TRBD2 (5 bases each). Germline V gene data show CDR1 as SGDLS and CDR2 as YYNGEE. V was trimmed by 0 bases and J by 8 bases, leaving 15 bases between them. There are 15 residues in the CDR3. CDR3 sequence reads: CASSVGGTNPDEQFF. DNA of the CDR3: TGTGCCAGCAGCGTAGGGGGGACGAACCCGGATGAGCAGTTCTTC.

The genes are TRBV2 and TRBJ2-7; 8 bases map to TRBD2. This CDR3 comprises 14 residues. Looked up from germline, CDR1 is SNHLY and CDR2 is FYNNEI. With 8 bases clipped from V and 3 bases from J, the junction kept 9 bases outside the gene matches. CDR3: CASFWGLGDYEQYF. The CDR3 DNA is TGTGCCAGCTTTTGGGGACTAGGGGACTACGAGCAGTACTTC.

This clonotype has a count of ten or more. The chain carries TRBV29-1 and TRBJ2-7; TRBD2 matches 10 bases. The CDR3 runs to 13 residues. Germline CDR1 SQVTM, CDR2 ANQGSEA. V shed 2 bases and J 8 bases; nucleotides not matched to a gene: 6. The CDR3 reads CSVEKREGSKQYF. The CDR3 DNA reads TGCAGCGTTGAAAAGCGGGAGGGGTCGAAGCAGTACTTC.